The 20 T cell receptor beta chains below were found in one sample sequenced in a study of shared clonotypes between healthy human individuals (dated by TCRdb to about 2020). The library was made by the immunoSEQ multiplex PCR assay. In its TCRdb copy, this immuneACCESS table keeps in-frame sequences only and misses some clones. Where compared with another copy, unresolved V genes explain less than half of these, and the others have no known cause. For this sample the table gives 2 million to 2.5 million clones, of which around 95% were detected only once. Of the sample, about 0.13% falls within the top ten clones. What was sequenced was naive CD4+ T cells sorted from blood. The cell subset or site label corresponds to: CD45RA+ positively selected. These receptors came from a man aged 18 to 29 in good health.

The chain couples TRBV19 to TRBJ2-3; D unclear. The germline V and J ends were trimmed by 6 bases and 2 bases, with 15 bases remaining between them. CDR3 length: 15 amino acids. From germline, CDR1 is LNHDA and CDR2 SQIVND (reference sequence). The CDR3 DNA follows: TGTGCCAGTAGCCCCTATTCGCGGTCCACAGATACGCAGTATTTT. Amino acids: CASSPYSRSTDTQYF.

This rearrangement joins TRBV7-8 to TRBJ1-6, with 10 nucleotides matching TRBD1. The CDR3 extends over 16 amino acids. Germline CDR1 SGHVS, CDR2 FQNEAQ. J was trimmed by 7 bases and V by 4 bases; bases with no gene match: 7. The CDR3 DNA reads as TGTGCCAGCAGCTCATACCGGGACAGGGGAAATTCACCCCTCCACTTT. This encodes CASSSYRDRGNSPLHF. Supplemented by reference TRBV7-8 and TRBJ1-6, the full variable domain reads GAGVSQSPRYKVAKRGQDVALRCDPISGHVSLFWYQQALGQGPEFLTYFQNEAQLDKSGLPSDRFFAERPEGSVSTLKIQRTQQEDSAVYLCASSSYRDRGNSPLHFGNGTRLTVT.

In nucleotides, the CDR3 is TGTGCCAGCTCACAAAACAGTGCAACTAATGAAAAACTGTTTTTT. Protein sequence: CASSQNSATNEKLFF. The chain combines TRBV18 with TRBJ1-4, with D uncertain. The CDR3 sequence is 15 residues long. V lost 4 bases, J lost 0 bases, and 9 bases lay in between. Germline CDR1 and CDR2: KGHSH and LQKENI.

The V and J genes are TRBV6-5 and TRBJ2-5; D unresolved. Germline-derived CDR1 and CDR2 are MNHEY and SVGAGI. This CDR3 comprises 15 residues. V shed 6 bases and J shed 4 bases, with 18 bases lying between them. CDR3 sequence (DNA): TGTGCCAGCAGCCGACTCTACGGCGGCCCAGAGACCCAGTACTTC. This codes for CASSRLYGGPETQYF.

V and J are TRBV27 and TRBJ2-1, with 11 bases matching TRBD2. The CDR3 totals 20 residues. Germline lookup yields CDR1 MNHEY and CDR2 SMNVEV (reference sequence). Trimming at V came to 0 bases and at J to 7 bases, leaving 17 bases not matched to a gene. The CDR3 reads CASSLSFRISGRAGGNEQFF. CDR3 nucleotides: TGTGCCAGCAGTTTATCGTTCCGAATTAGCGGGAGGGCCGGGGGGAATGAGCAGTTCTTC.

This chain links TRBV15 with TRBJ1-1, with TRBD1 identical over 8 bases. Germline assignment: CDR1 LNHNV and CDR2 YYDKDF (reference sequence). The junction had 9 bases not matched to a gene; V was cut back by 5 bases and J by 4 bases. This CDR3 has 15 amino acids. The CDR3 DNA reads as TGTGCCACCAGCTTCGACAGGGGACGTACCACTGAAGCTTTCTTT. It codes for CATSFDRGRTTEAFF.

The V gene is TRBV2, the J gene TRBJ2-3; D is undetermined. The CDR3 contains 14 residues. The V end was cut by 2 bases, the J end by 2 bases, with 8 bases between. Germline V gives CDR1 SNHLY, CDR2 FYNNEI. DNA of the CDR3: TGTGCCAGCAGTGAAACACACTTCACAGATACGCAGTATTTT. It is translated as CASSETHFTDTQYF.

This rearrangement joins TRBV5-1 to TRBJ2-1; D is possibly TRBD2 (5 bases). The germline CDR1 and CDR2 sequences are SGHRS and YFSETQ. V lost 5 bases to trimming and J lost 1 base, with 13 bases between them. The CDR3 is made up of 15 amino acids. The CDR3 DNA reads TGCGCCAGCAGTAAAACTAGTGGGTCCTACAATGAGCAGTTCTTC. It translates to CASSKTSGSYNEQFF.

The chain has TRBV27 and TRBJ1-5; D gene ambiguous. Trimming removed 6 bases from V and 3 bases from J, with 15 bases in between. The CDR3 is 15 residues long. Germline V CDR1 and CDR2: MNHEY, SMNVEV (reference sequence). The CDR3 DNA follows: TGTGCCAGCAGCCTTCCATCCGGTGCCAATCAGCCCCAGCATTTT. Residues: CASSLPSGANQPQHF.

The chain is built from TRBV5-4 and TRBJ2-6, with TRBD1 matching 7 bases. V shed 7 bases, J shed 0 bases, and the junction held 13 bases outside the gene matches. The germline V gene has CDR1 SGHNT and CDR2 YYREEE (reference sequence). The CDR3 is made up of 18 amino acids. CDR3 protein: CASFPTGLTLSGANVLTF. DNA for the CDR3: TGTGCCAGCTTTCCGACAGGGCTCACACTCTCTGGGGCCAACGTCCTGACTTTC.

This sequence joins TRBV30 and TRBJ1-1; D unclear. The length of the CDR3 is 11 residues. V was shortened by 3 bases and J by 7 bases, with 9 bases between the two germline ends. Germline assignment: CDR1 GTSNPN and CDR2 SVGIG (reference sequence). For the CDR3, the DNA is TGTGCCTGGAGAGCCTTGGATGAAGCTTTCTTT. It codes for CAWRALDEAFF. The full variable domain, completed using reference TRBV30 and TRBJ1-1, is SQTIHQWPATLVQPVGSPLSLECTVEGTSNPNLYWYRQAAGRGLQLLFYSVGIGQISSEVPQNLSASRPQDRQFILSSKKLLLSDSGFYLCAWRALDEAFFGQGTRLTVV.

This chain uses TRBV10-3 with TRBJ2-7, with D tentatively TRBD1 (6 bases). Germline V gene sequence: CDR1 ENHRY, CDR2 SYGVKD. The V and J ends lost 10 bases and 0 bases respectively, with 13 bases between them. This CDR3 is 13 amino acids long. CDR3 sequence: CATYTGTSYEQYF. The CDR3 nucleotides read TGTGCCACCTACACAGGGACCTCCTACGAGCAGTACTTC.

This sequence joins TRBV7-9 and TRBJ1-1; D remains ambiguous. Germline V lookup: CDR1 SEHNR, CDR2 FQNEAQ (reference sequence). The CDR3 loop spans 16 amino acids. Trimming cost V 5 bases and J 1 base, with 17 bases left between them. The CDR3 nucleotides are TGTGCCAGCAGCGAAGGGCGACTGGAGCGGAACACTGAAGCTTTCTTT. As protein: CASSEGRLERNTEAFF.

This clone was observed once. DNA for the CDR3: TGTGCCAGTGCTGGGCGGCGAGACAATGAGCAGTTCTTC. This codes for CASAGRRDNEQFF. V is TRBV19 and J is TRBJ2-1; D remains ambiguous. Germline V CDR1 and CDR2: LNHDA, SQIVND (reference sequence). The V and J ends lost 8 bases and 5 bases respectively, with 13 bases between them. The CDR3 loop spans 13 amino acids.

The rearrangement joins TRBV5-1 to TRBJ2-7; TRBD2 aligns across 14 bases. Germline V gene lookup returns CDR1 SGHRS and CDR2 YFSETQ. The CDR3 spans 20 residues. Trimming cost V 0 bases and J 3 bases; bases outside gene matches: 14. The DNA for the CDR3 is TGCGCCAGCAGCTTGGATGTTTCCGGGACTAGCGGGAGTCGGATCTACGAGCAGTACTTC. Translation gives CASSLDVSGTSGSRIYEQYF.

This clone was picked up one time. The chain has TRBV6-1 and TRBJ2-7; D might be TRBD1 (5 bases). In germline, CDR1 is MNHNS, CDR2 SASEGT. This CDR3 region has 12 residues. The V gene lost 5 bases and the J gene lost 2 bases, with 7 bases spanning the gap. The CDR3 loop is CASSPTAYEQYF. In DNA form, the CDR3 reads TGTGCCAGCAGTCCGACAGCCTACGAGCAGTACTTC.

The V and J genes are TRBV6-5 and TRBJ1-1; D perhaps matches TRBD1 (5 bases). V lost 5 bases and J 6 bases, leaving 13 bases between the germline ends. Germline CDR1 and CDR2: MNHEY and SVGAGI. The CDR3 loop spans 13 amino acids. CDR3 protein: CASSRPGHAEAFF. DNA for the CDR3: TGTGCCAGCAGTCGACCCGGACACGCTGAAGCTTTCTTT.

This clone was recorded once. This sequence joins TRBV2 and TRBJ2-1; 8 positions match TRBD1. The germline gives CDR1 SNHLY, CDR2 FYNNEI. V shed 6 bases, J shed 10 bases, and the junction held 17 bases outside the gene matches. CDR3 size: 16 residues. CDR3 bases: TGTGCCAGCAGCCCTGACAGGGGAGGAATGCTGGGCGAGCAGTTCTTC. Its translation is CASSPDRGGMLGEQFF.

The V gene is TRBV5-4, the J gene TRBJ2-1; D is possibly TRBD1 (6 bases). Between the trimmed V and J ends, which lost 3 bases and 10 bases, there was a span of 14 bases. CDR3 size: 13 residues. Germline lookup yields CDR1 SGHNT and CDR2 YYREEE (reference sequence). This CDR3 is CASSYDRFGEQFF. In DNA, the CDR3 is TGTGCCAGCAGCTACGACAGGTTCGGGGAGCAGTTCTTC.

The chain links TRBV27 to TRBJ1-3; 9 bases are a match to TRBD1. Losses at the gene ends were 6 bases for V and 4 bases for J; bases not matched to a gene: 7. Germline V gene sequence: CDR1 MNHEY, CDR2 SMNVEV (reference sequence). This CDR3 spans 15 amino acids. CDR3 DNA: TGTGCCAGCAGGTCCTGGACAGGGGTCGGAAACACCATATATTTT. Its protein product is CASRSWTGVGNTIYF.